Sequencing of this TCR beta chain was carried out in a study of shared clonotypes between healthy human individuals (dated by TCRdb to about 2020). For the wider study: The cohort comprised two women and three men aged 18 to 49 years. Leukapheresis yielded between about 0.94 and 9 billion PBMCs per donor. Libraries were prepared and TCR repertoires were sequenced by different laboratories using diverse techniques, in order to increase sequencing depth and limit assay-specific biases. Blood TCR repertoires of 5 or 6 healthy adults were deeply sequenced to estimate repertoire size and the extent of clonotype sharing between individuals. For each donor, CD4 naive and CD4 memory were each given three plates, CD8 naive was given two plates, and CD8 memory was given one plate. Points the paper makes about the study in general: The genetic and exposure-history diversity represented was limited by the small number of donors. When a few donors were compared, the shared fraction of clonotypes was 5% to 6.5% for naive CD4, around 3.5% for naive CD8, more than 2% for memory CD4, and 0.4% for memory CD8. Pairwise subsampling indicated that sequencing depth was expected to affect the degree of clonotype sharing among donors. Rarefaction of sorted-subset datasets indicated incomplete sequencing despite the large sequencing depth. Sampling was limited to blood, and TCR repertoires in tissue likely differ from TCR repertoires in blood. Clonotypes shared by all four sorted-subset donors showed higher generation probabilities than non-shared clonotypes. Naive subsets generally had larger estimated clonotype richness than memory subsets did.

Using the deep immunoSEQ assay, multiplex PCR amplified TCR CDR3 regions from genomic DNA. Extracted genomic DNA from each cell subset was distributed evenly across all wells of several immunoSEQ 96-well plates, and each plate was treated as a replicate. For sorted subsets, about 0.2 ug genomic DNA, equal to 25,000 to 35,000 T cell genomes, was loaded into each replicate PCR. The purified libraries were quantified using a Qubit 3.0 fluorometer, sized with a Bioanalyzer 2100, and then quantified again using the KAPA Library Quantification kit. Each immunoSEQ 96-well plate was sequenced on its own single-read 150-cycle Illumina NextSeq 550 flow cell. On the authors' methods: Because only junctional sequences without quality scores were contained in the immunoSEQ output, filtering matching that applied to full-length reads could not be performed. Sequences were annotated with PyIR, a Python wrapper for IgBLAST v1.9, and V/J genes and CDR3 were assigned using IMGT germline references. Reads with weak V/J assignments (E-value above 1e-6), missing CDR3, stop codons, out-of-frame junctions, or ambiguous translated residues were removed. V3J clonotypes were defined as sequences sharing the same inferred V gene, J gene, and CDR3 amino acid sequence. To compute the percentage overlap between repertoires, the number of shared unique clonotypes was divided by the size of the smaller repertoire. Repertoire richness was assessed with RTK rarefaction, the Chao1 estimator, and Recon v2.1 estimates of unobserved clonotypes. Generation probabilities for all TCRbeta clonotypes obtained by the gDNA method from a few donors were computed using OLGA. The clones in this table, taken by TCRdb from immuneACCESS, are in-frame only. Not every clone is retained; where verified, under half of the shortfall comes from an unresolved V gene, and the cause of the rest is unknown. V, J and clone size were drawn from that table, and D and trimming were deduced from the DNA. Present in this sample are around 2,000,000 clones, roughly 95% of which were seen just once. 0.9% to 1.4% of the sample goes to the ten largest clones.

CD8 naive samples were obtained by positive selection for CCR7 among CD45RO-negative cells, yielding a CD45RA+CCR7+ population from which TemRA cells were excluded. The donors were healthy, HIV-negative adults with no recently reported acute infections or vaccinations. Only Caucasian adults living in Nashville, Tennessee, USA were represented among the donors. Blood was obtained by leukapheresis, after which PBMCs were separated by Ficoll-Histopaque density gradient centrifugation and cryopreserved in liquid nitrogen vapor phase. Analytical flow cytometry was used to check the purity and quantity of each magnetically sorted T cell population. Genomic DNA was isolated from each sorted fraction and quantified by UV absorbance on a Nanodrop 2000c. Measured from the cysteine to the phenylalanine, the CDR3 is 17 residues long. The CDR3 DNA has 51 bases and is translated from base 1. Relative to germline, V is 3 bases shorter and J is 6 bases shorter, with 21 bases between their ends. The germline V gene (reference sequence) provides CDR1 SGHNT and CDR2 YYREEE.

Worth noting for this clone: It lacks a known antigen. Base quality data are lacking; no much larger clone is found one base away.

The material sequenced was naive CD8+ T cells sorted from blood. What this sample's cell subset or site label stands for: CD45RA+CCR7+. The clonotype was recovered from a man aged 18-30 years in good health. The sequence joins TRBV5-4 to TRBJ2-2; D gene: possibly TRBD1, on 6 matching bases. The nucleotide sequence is TGTGCCAGCAGCTCGAAACAGGGAGAAGGTAACCCCGGGGAGCTGTTTTTT. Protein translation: CASSSKQGEGNPGELFF.